The present T cell receptor beta chain was sequenced within a study of blood T cell repertoires in COVID-19. About the study: Sample material is recorded as cDNA or gDNA derived from T cells, B-cell-depleted T cells, or PBMCs.

V was shortened by 5 bases and J by 2 bases, with 5 bases between the two germline ends. Germline V CDR1 and CDR2: MNHEY, SMNVEV (reference sequence). This CDR3 comprises 12 residues. Patients in Seattle were enrolled during active infection, then followed longitudinally. Here immunoSEQ multiplex PCR was the method, and the copy in TCRdb shows in-frame clones only, minus some. Here the sample spans about 59,000 clones, about 81% being singletons. This clone came up once. Sequencing used peripheral blood. This chain uses TRBV27 with TRBJ2-3, with unresolved D. This TCR was recovered from a man aged 55 to 70 with COVID-19, enrolled during active disease. CDR3: CASSPNTDTQYF. The CDR3 nucleotides are TGTGCCAGCAGTCCCAACACAGATACGCAGTATTTT.